The clone carrying this T cell receptor beta chain occurred once. Its antigen is unknown. All of the donors resided in Nashville, Tennessee, and each was a Caucasian adult. Profiling relied on immunoSEQ multiplex PCR, and the TCRdb table lists in-frame clones only, not all of them. The data contain about a million clones, about 75% of them seen just once; the ten biggest clones take up approximately 1.5%. The data are from a study of shared clonotypes between healthy human individuals. General study results and limits: Clonotypes shared by all four sorted-subset donors had higher generation probabilities than non-shared clonotypes.

The CDR3 length is 16 residues. The V gene's germline CDR1 is MGHRA and CDR2 YSYEKL. V lost 4 bases to trimming and J lost 9 bases, with 23 bases between them. Sequenced sample: memory CD4+ T cells sorted from blood. As to subset: CD45RA-negative fraction. This TCR was recovered from a man between 18 and 29 years old in good health. The V gene is TRBV4-1, the J gene TRBJ2-3; tentative D call: TRBD2 (6 bases). CDR3 DNA sequence: TGCGCCAGCAGCCCCCCAGACCCCTATGGAGGGAGAACGCAGTATTTT. Protein product: CASSPPDPYGGRTQYF.